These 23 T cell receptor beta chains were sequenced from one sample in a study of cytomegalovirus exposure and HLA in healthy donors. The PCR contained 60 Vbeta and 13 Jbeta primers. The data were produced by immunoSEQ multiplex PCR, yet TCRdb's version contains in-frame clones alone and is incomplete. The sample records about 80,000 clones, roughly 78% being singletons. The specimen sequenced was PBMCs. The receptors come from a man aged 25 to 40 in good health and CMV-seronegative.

CDR3 amino acids: CASSFTDSSGNTIYF. CDR3 sequence (DNA): TGTGCCAGCAGCTTTACCGATAGCTCTGGAAACACCATATATTTT. V usage is TRBV5-5 and J usage is TRBJ1-3; no reliable D call. The CDR3 loop spans 15 amino acids. From germline, CDR1 is SGHKS and CDR2 YYEKEE (reference sequence). Trimming took 2 bases from V and 0 from J, leaving 9 bases between them.

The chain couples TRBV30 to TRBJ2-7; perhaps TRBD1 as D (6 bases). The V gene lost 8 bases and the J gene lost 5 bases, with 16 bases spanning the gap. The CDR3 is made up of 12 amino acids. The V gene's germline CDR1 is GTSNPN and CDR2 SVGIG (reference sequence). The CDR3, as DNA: TGTGCCCTAGGCAGGGGAGCCCACGAGCAGTACTTC. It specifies CALGRGAHEQYF.

In nucleotides, the CDR3 is TGTGCCAGCAGTTTATTACAGGGTGGTCAGCCCCAGCATTTT. Translating it yields CASSLLQGGQPQHF. The gene calls are TRBV27 and TRBJ1-5; weak D call: TRBD1 (6 bases). The V end was cut by 1 base, the J end by 6 bases, with 10 bases between. The CDR3 totals 14 residues. Germline V gives CDR1 MNHEY, CDR2 SMNVEV (reference sequence).

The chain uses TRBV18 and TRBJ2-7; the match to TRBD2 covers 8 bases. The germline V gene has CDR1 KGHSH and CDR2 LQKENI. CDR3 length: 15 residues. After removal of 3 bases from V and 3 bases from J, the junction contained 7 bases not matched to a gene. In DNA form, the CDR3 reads TGTGCCAGCTCACCGGGAGCGGGAGCTGTCTACGAGCAGTACTTC. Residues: CASSPGAGAVYEQYF.

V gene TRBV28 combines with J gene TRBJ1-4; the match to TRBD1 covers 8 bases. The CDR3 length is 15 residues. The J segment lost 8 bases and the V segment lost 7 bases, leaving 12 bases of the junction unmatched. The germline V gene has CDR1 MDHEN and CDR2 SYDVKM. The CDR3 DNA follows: TGTGCCAGCACCGTTGCCGGGACAGGAGGAGAAAAACTGTTTTTT. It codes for CASTVAGTGGEKLFF.

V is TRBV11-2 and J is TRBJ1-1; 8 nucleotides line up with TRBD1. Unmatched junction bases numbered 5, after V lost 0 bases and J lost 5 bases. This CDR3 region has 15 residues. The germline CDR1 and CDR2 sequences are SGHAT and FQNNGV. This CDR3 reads CASSLETGVGTEAFF. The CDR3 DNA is TGTGCCAGCAGCTTAGAGACAGGGGTTGGGACTGAAGCTTTCTTT. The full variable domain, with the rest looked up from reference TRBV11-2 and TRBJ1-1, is EAGVAQSPRYKIIEKRQSVAFWCNPISGHATLYWYQQILGQGPKLLIQFQNNGVVDDSQLPKDRFSAERLKGVDSTLKIQPAKLEDSAVYLCASSLETGVGTEAFFGQGTRLTVV.

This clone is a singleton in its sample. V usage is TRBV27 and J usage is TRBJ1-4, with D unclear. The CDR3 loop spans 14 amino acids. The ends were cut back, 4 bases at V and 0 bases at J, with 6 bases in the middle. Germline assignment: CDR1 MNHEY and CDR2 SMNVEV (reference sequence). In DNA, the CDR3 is TGTGCCAGCAGTTCCGTTGCAACTAATGAAAAACTGTTTTTT. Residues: CASSSVATNEKLFF.

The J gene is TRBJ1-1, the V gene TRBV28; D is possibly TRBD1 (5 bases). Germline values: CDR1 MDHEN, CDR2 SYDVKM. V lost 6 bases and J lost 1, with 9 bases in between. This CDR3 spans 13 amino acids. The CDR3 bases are TGTGCCAGCAGAAGACAGTGGAACACTGAAGCTTTCTTT. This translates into CASRRQWNTEAFF. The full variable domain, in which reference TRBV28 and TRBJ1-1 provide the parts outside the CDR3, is DVKVTQSSRYLVKRTGEKVFLECVQDMDHENMFWYRQDPGLGLRLIYFSYDVKMKEKGDIPEGYSVSREKKERFSLILESASTNQTSMYLCASRRQWNTEAFFGQGTRLTVV.

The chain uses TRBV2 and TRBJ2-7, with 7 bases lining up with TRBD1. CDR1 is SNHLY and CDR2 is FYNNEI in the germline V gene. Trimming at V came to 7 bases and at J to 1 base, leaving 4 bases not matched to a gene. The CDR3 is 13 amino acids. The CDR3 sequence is CASTGTESYEQYF. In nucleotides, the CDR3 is TGTGCCAGCACCGGGACAGAATCCTACGAGCAGTACTTC.

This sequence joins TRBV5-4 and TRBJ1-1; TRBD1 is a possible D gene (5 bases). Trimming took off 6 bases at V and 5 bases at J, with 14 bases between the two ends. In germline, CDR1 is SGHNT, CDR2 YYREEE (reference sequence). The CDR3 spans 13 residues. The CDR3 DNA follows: TGTGCCAGCACCTTCGGACACAGTACTGAAGCTTTCTTT. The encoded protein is CASTFGHSTEAFF.

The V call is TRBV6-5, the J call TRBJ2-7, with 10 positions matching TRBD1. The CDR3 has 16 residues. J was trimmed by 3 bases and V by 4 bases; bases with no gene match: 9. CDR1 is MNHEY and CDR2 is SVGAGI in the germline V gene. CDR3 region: CASSFGTGERVYEQYF. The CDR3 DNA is TGTGCCAGCAGTTTCGGGACAGGGGAGAGGGTCTACGAGCAGTACTTC.

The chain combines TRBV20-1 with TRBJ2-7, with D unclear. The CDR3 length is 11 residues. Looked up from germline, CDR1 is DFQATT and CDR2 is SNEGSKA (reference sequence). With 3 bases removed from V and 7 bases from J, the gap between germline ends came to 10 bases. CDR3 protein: CSASNPEEQYF. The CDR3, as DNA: TGCAGTGCTAGTAACCCGGAGGAGCAGTACTTC.

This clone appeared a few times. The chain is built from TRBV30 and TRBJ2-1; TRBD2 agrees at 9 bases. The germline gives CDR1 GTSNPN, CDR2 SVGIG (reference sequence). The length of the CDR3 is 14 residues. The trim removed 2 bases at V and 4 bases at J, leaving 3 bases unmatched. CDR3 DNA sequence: TGTGCCTGGAGTAGCGGGAGGATGTACAATGAGCAGTTCTTC. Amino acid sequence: CAWSSGRMYNEQFF.

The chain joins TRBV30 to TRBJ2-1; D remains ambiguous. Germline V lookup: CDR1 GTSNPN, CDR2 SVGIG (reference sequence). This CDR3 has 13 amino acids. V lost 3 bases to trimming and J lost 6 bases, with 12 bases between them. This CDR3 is CAWSGPPTNEQFF. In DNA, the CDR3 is TGTGCCTGGAGCGGTCCCCCCACCAATGAGCAGTTCTTC.

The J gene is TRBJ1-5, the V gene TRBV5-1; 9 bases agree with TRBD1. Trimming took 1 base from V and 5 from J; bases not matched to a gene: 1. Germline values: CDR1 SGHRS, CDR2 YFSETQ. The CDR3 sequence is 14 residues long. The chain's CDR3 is CASSLTGGDQPQHF. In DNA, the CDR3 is TGCGCCAGCAGCTTGACAGGGGGCGATCAGCCCCAGCATTTT.

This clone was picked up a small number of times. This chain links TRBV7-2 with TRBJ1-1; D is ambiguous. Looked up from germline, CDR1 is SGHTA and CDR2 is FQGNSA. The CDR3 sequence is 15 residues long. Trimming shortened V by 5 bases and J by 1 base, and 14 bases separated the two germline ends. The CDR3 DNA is TGTGCCAGCAGCCGGACTGGACCGCAGAACACTGAAGCTTTCTTT. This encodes CASSRTGPQNTEAFF.

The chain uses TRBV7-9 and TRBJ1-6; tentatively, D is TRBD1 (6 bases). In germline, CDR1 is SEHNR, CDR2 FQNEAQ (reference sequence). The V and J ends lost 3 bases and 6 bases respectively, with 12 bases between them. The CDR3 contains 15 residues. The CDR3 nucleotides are TGTGCCAGCAGCTTCCCGGGACATCCTAATTCACCCCTCCACTTT. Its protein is CASSFPGHPNSPLHF. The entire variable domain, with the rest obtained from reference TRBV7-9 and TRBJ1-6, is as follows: DTGVSQNPRHKITKRGQNVTFRCDPISEHNRLYWYRQTLGQGPEFLTYFQNEAQLEKSRLLSDRFSAERPKGSFSTLEIQRTEQGDSAMYLCASSFPGHPNSPLHFGNGTRLTVT.

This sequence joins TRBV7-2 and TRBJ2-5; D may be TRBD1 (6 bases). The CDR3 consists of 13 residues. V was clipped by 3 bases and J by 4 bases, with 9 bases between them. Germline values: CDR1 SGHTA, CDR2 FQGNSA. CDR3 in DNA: TGTGCCAGCAGCTTTGGCAGGGGAGAGACCCAGTACTTC. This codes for CASSFGRGETQYF. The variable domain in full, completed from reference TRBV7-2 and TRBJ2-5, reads GAGVSQSPSNKVTEKGKDVELRCDPISGHTALYWYRQSLGQGLEFLIYFQGNSAPDKSGLPSDRFSAERTGGSVSTLTIQRTQQEDSAVYLCASSFGRGETQYFGPGTRLLVL.

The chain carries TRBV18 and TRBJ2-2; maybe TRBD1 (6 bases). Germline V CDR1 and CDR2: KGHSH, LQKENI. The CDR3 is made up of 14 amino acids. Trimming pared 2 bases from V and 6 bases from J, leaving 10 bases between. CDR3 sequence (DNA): TGTGCCAGCTCACCAGGGACATTCGCCGGGGAGCTGTTTTTT. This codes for CASSPGTFAGELFF.

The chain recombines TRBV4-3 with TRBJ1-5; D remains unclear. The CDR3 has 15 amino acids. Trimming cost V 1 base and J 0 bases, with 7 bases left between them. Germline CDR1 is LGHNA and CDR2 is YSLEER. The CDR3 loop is CASSQVSGSNQPQHF. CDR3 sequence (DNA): TGCGCCAGCAGCCAAGTATCCGGTAGCAATCAGCCCCAGCATTTT.

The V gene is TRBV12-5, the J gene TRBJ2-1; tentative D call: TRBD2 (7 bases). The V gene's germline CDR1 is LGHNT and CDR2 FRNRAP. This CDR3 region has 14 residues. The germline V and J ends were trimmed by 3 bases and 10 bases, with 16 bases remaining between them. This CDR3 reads CASGFWGGAGEQFF. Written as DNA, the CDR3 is TGTGCTAGTGGTTTTTGGGGGGGGGCCGGCGAGCAGTTCTTC.

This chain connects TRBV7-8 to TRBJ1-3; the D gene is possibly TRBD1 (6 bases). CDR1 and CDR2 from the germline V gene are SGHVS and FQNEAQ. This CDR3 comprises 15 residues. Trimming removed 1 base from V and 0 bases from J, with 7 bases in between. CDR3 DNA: TGTGCCAGCAGCTTAGGGGGGCTCTCTGGAAACACCATATATTTT. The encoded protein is CASSLGGLSGNTIYF.

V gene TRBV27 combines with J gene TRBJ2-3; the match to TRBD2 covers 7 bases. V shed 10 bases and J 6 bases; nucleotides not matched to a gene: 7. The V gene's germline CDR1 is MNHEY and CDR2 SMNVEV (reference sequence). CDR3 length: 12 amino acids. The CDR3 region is CATSIGGDTQYF. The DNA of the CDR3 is TGTGCCACTAGTATCGGGGGGGATACGCAGTATTTT.